This T cell receptor (beta chain) was sequenced during a study of radiation and T cells in renal cell carcinoma. The time point is: blood 2 weeks post-SBRT. The treatment was: 15 Gy SBRT to primary tumor, nephrectomy 4 weeks later. TCRdb's table, derived via immunoSEQ multiplex PCR, lists solely in-frame clones and lacks some. The sample carries roughly 60,000 clones, roughly 72% recorded once. Germline CDR1 SGHDT, CDR2 YYEEEE. This CDR3 is built from 14 residues. Trimming cost V 0 bases and J 5 bases, with 11 bases left between them. The sequencing used blood, collected from a patient whose treatment included radiotherapy and nephrectomy. The clonotype originates from a man in his fifties or sixties with renal cell carcinoma. The V call is TRBV5-6, the J call TRBJ1-1; D perhaps matches TRBD1 (5 bases). The CDR3 nucleotides read TGTGCCAGCAGCTTGGGGGGCAGGTTAACTGAAGCTTTCTTT. As protein: CASSLGGRLTEAFF.